This T cell receptor beta chain appears in the sequencing data of a study of blood T cell repertoires in COVID-19 (dated by TCRdb to the early 2020s). Turning to the overall study: Collaborator samples came from the United States, Italy and Spain and covered acute and convalescent phases of COVID-19. The prospective study material was composed of cDNA or gDNA derived from T cells, B-cell-depleted T cells, or PBMCs. The dataset comprised deeply sampled blood TCRbeta repertoires from subjects exposed to, actively infected with, or recovered from COVID-19. The repertoires were released in a freely available public database intended as a resource for research on the immune response to SARS-CoV-2. The samples were drawn from two sources: the first 160 participants of the ongoing ImmuneRACE study, and approximately 1,300 subjects contributed by 6 global collaborators. A de-identified subject ID, COVID-19 status, age in years and sex were almost always included in the sample metadata. Where available, HLA class I and class II types were obtained from metadata supplied by the sample provider rather than from assay-based typing. General study outcomes and caveats: How much clinical and demographic metadata was included differed by source and by participant, and the metadata was provided uncurated.

The CDR3 covers 12 residues, taking in both the cysteine and the phenylalanine. The CDR3 DNA has 36 bases and is translated from base 1. Trimming takes 6 bases off V and 11 bases off J; junction bases not matched to a gene: 7. The germline V gene supplies CDR1 KGHSH and CDR2 LQKENI. Concerning this clone itself: Its antigen is still unknown. Base quality data are lacking; no much larger clone is found one base away.

The immunoSEQ Assay, a bias-controlled multiplex PCR, was used to amplify TCRbeta CDR3 regions from genomic DNA. The source study handled its data this way. Nucleated cell counts per sample were estimated from amplification of reference gene primers within the assay. Sequence reads were collapsed and filtered to measure the absolute abundance of every unique TCRbeta CDR3 rearrangement. Productive Simpson clonality was computed per sample as the square root of Simpson's diversity index over productive rearrangements. This immuneACCESS table, as held by TCRdb, lists in-frame sequences with V and J called but not all clones. Of the missing ones, under half trace to an unresolved V gene in checked studies; the others have no known cause. V, J and clone size are taken as reported in that table, and D and trimming were inferred from the DNA itself. The sample table records over 250,000 clones; around 91% of these occur just once. The ten largest account for 9.5% to 15% of the sample.

The collaborating institutions used their own protocols to collect whole blood in K2EDTA tubes. For TCRbeta analysis, collaborators shipped samples in one of three forms: frozen whole blood, isolated PBMCs, or DNA extracted from either of those sample types. The chain employs TRBV18 and TRBJ1-1, with 9 middle bases fitting TRBD1. Sequenced sample: peripheral blood. The sequence came from a woman aged 55-70 years with acute or convalescent COVID-19. The sequence in DNA is TGTGCCAGCTCCCCCGGGACAGGGTTCGCTTTCTTT. Its amino acids are CASSPGTGFAFF.